This T cell receptor (beta chain) appears in the sequencing data of a study of blood T cell repertoires in COVID-19. This clone has only one observation. The CDR3 length is 14 residues. Trimming took off 0 bases at V and 7 bases at J, with 11 bases between the two ends. Germline CDR1 is SGDLS and CDR2 is YYNGEE. The protocol was immunoSEQ multiplex PCR, while the TCRdb copy is restricted to in-frame clones and leaves out a portion. The data contain 80,000 to 100,000 clones, about 74% of them singletons. The source material was peripheral blood. This clonotype originated in an older man with COVID-19, enrolled during active disease. V and J are TRBV9 and TRBJ2-4; D not resolved. The CDR3 nucleotides are TGTGCCAGCAGCGTAGATGGCAGGTTGAACATTCAGTACTTC. This codes for CASSVDGRLNIQYF.